This T cell receptor beta chain was documented in a study of a mutant IDH1 vaccine in newly diagnosed glioma. Assay: immunoSEQ multiplex PCR; the TCRdb copy retains only in-frame clones and omits some. The sample has 56,000 or so clones, about 80% seen once. Broader study findings: Detectable vaccine-induced immune responses arose in about 92% of patients.

This sample's time point: week 47, end of study. The study gave 300 ug of mutant IDH1 20-mer peptide per vaccine dose, with topical imiquimod. Every donor had a new WHO grade 3 or 4 astrocytoma that was IDH1-mutant, with loss of nuclear ATRX. Points on this clone: Its target is unknown.

V was clipped by 5 bases and J by 1 base; unmatched bases: 5. Germline values: CDR1 GTSNPN, CDR2 SVGIG (reference sequence). This CDR3 comprises 14 residues. J is TRBJ2-1 and V is TRBV30, with TRBD1 matching 7 bases. Source: PBMCs, taken from a glioma patient whose treatment included an IDH1 peptide vaccine. This receptor was identified in a man aged 45-65 years with glioma. CDR3 nucleotide sequence: TGTGCCTGGGCCGGGACAGTATCCTACAATGAGCAGTTCTTC. Protein product: CAWAGTVSYNEQFF.